This TCR beta chain was obtained from a study of blood T cell repertoires in COVID-19. At the level of the study: PBMCs, B-cell-depleted T cells, or T cells were the source of the cDNA or gDNA that made up the material.

Method: immunoSEQ multiplex PCR; TCRdb's copy keeps in-frame clones and lacks some. The sample has about 310,000 clones; about 90% are singletons. V lost 6 bases and J 5 bases, leaving 13 bases between the germline ends. The germline V gene encodes CDR1 MDHEN and CDR2 SYDVKM. The CDR3 sequence is 13 residues long. The V and J genes are TRBV28 and TRBJ2-5, with D possibly matching TRBD2 (6 bases). Sequenced sample: peripheral blood. The receptor's source is a woman in her thirties or forties with COVID-19, enrolled during active disease. The CDR3 DNA reads as TGTGCCAGCAGCCCTGGAGGGGAGGAGACCCAGTACTTC. Translating it yields CASSPGGEETQYF.